The 19 T cell receptor beta chains below all came from one sample that was sequenced in a study of blood T cell repertoires in COVID-19 (dated by TCRdb to the early 2020s). The library was built by means of the immunoSEQ multiplex PCR assay. The table comes from immuneACCESS by way of TCRdb, which keeps in-frame sequences with V and J called. Part of the clones is missing from these tables; in studies checked, under half for an unresolved V gene and the rest for unknown reasons. The sample profile shows approximately 170,000 clones; around 82% of them were found once. The ten largest clonotypes hold about 10% of the sample. Sequencing was carried out using peripheral blood. These receptors were taken from a man in his fifties or sixties with active or convalescent COVID-19.

V is TRBV5-6 and J is TRBJ2-5, with 7 bases matching TRBD2. Per germline, CDR1 SGHDT and CDR2 YYEEEE. This CDR3 comprises 15 residues. V was pared by 0 bases and J by 4 bases, with 6 bases of the junction left unmatched. The CDR3 here is CASSLAGGRGETQYF. CDR3 sequence (DNA): TGTGCCAGCAGCTTGGCGGGAGGCCGAGGAGAGACCCAGTACTTC. Looking up the rest from reference TRBV5-6 and TRBJ2-5 gives the full variable domain: DAGVTQSPTHLIKTRGQQVTLRCSPKSGHDTVSWYQQALGQGPQFIFQYYEEEERQRGNFPDRFSGHQFPNYSSELNVNALLLGDSALYLCASSLAGGRGETQYFGPGTRLLVL.

The chain couples TRBV19 to TRBJ1-5, with a weak D call TRBD1 (6 bases). Trimming left V 8 bases short and J 0 bases short, with 14 bases between. From germline, CDR1 is LNHDA and CDR2 SQIVND (reference sequence). The length of the CDR3 is 15 residues. The CDR3 DNA follows: TGTGCCAGTCAACAGGGTTCCAATAGCAATCAGCCCCAGCATTTT. Translated: CASQQGSNSNQPQHF. Together with reference TRBV19 and TRBJ1-5, the CDR3 gives the full variable domain: DGGITQSPKYLFRKEGQNVTLSCEQNLNHDAMYWYRQDPGQGLRLIYYSQIVNDFQKGDIAEGYSVSREKKESFPLTVTSAQKNPTAFYLCASQQGSNSNQPQHFGDGTRLSIL.

The V call is TRBV18, the J call TRBJ1-4, with 7 bases identical to TRBD1. Germline V gives CDR1 KGHSH, CDR2 LQKENI. The J segment lost 0 bases and the V segment lost 3 bases, leaving 4 bases of the junction unmatched. CDR3 length equals 16 residues. CDR3 region: CASSPRQGATNEKLFF. The DNA for the CDR3 is TGTGCCAGCTCACCGCGACAGGGAGCAACTAATGAAAAACTGTTTTTT.

This clone was counted a single time. The chain is built from TRBV5-1 and TRBJ1-1; D is ambiguous. Germline lookup yields CDR1 SGHRS and CDR2 YFSETQ. V lost 0 bases, J lost 1 base, and 10 bases lay in between. This CDR3 has 15 residues. This CDR3 reads CASSLGAVRNTEAFF. The CDR3 coding sequence is TGCGCCAGCAGCTTGGGTGCGGTTCGGAACACTGAAGCTTTCTTT.

V gene TRBV3-1 (or the pseudogene TRBV3-2) combines with J gene TRBJ2-5, with 8 bases that match TRBD1. Germline CDR1 is LGHDT and CDR2 is YNNKEL (reference sequence). The CDR3 has 14 amino acids. The V and J ends lost 5 bases and 4 bases, in that order; junction bases with no gene match: 6. CDR3 nucleotides: TGTGCCAGCAGCAGACGGACAGGGAGAGAGACCCAGTACTTC. Translation: CASSRRTGRETQYF.

The chain is built from TRBV29-1 and TRBJ2-1; no clear D gene. This CDR3 contains 12 residues. Trimming removed 3 bases from V and 7 bases from J, with 10 bases in between. Germline V gives CDR1 SQVTM, CDR2 ANQGSEA. The CDR3 DNA is TGCAGCGTTGAGATACTGCCGAATGAGCAGTTCTTC. Translated, it gives CSVEILPNEQFF.

The DNA of the CDR3 is TGTGCCAGTACCCCGGTCACGGTCAATAGCAATCAGCCCCAGCATTTT. Translating gives CASTPVTVNSNQPQHF. This chain links TRBV19 with TRBJ1-5; D is ambiguous. This CDR3 has 16 residues. The V end was cut by 7 bases, the J end by 0 bases, with 16 bases between. Looked up from germline, CDR1 is LNHDA and CDR2 is SQIVND (reference sequence).

The chain is built from TRBV29-1 and TRBJ1-2, with D unclear. Trimming removed 3 bases from V and 2 bases from J, with 7 bases in between. Germline V gene lookup returns CDR1 SQVTM and CDR2 ANQGSEA. The CDR3 contains 12 residues. The CDR3 DNA is TGCAGCGTTGACGCAGGAAACTATGGCTACACCTTC. Translating it yields CSVDAGNYGYTF. Combining the CDR3 with reference TRBV29-1 and TRBJ1-2 gives the whole variable domain SAVISQKPSRDICQRGTSLTIQCQVDSQVTMMFWYRQQPGQSLTLIATANQGSEATYESGFVIDKFPISRPNLTFSTLTVSNMSPEDSSIYLCSVDAGNYGYTFGSGTRLTVV.

This chain uses TRBV6-5 with TRBJ1-3; the D gene is possibly TRBD1 (5 bases). The CDR3 contains 15 residues. Germline V gene sequence: CDR1 MNHEY, CDR2 SVGAGI. V lost 7 bases, J lost 0 bases, and 13 bases lay in between. The DNA of the CDR3 is TGTGCCAGCACCTCGGGACTGGCCTCTGGAAACACCATATATTTT. The encoded protein is CASTSGLASGNTIYF.

CDR3 sequence (DNA): TGTGCCAGCAGCCCAATAGCGGGAACCCTCAGGAATGAGCAGTTCTTC. It specifies CASSPIAGTLRNEQFF. This rearrangement joins TRBV3-1 (or the pseudogene TRBV3-2) to TRBJ2-1, with 8 bases matching TRBD2. Germline V gene lookup returns CDR1 LGHDT and CDR2 YNNKEL (reference sequence). V trimming: 4 bases; J trimming: 7 bases; junction bases outside the gene matches: 12. This CDR3 region has 16 residues.

The J gene is TRBJ2-7, the V gene TRBV20-1; D is perhaps TRBD2 (8 bases). The CDR3 has 14 amino acids. From germline, CDR1 is DFQATT and CDR2 SNEGSKA (reference sequence). With 3 bases removed from V and 4 bases from J, the gap between germline ends came to 16 bases. The CDR3 nucleotides are TGCAGTGCTAGTCGGGGGGGACAGATATACGAGCAGTACTTC. This codes for CSASRGGQIYEQYF.

This clone was found a few times. The chain uses TRBV5-1 and TRBJ1-1; possible D gene TRBD1, 5 bases. This CDR3 contains 15 residues. CDR1 is SGHRS, CDR2 YFSETQ, per germline. Trimming removed 0 bases at V and 10 bases at J, with 19 bases between. The CDR3 spells CASSLGLWGEEGAFF. The DNA of the CDR3 is TGCGCCAGCAGCTTGGGGTTATGGGGGGAAGAGGGAGCTTTCTTT.

The CDR3 here is CASRRLAGDDGETQYF. CDR3 DNA: TGTGCCAGCAGGAGACTAGCGGGAGATGATGGAGAGACCCAGTACTTC. This rearrangement joins TRBV27 to TRBJ2-5, with 12 bases matching TRBD2. Germline CDR1 and CDR2: MNHEY and SMNVEV (reference sequence). V lost 6 bases and J lost 4; bases outside the gene matches: 9. This CDR3 has 16 amino acids.

In nucleotides, the CDR3 is TGTGCCAGCAGCCTCGACAGGGTGTATGGCTACACCTTC. Translated: CASSLDRVYGYTF. V gene TRBV3-1 (or the pseudogene TRBV3-2) combines with J gene TRBJ1-2, with 7 bases that match TRBD1. With 4 bases clipped from V and 5 bases from J, the junction kept 4 bases outside the gene matches. Germline-derived CDR1 and CDR2 are LGHDT and YNNKEL (reference sequence). There are 13 residues in the CDR3.

The V and J genes are TRBV9 and TRBJ1-4; 7 bases are shared with TRBD1. The germline gives CDR1 SGDLS, CDR2 YYNGEE. The CDR3 contains 15 residues. V lost 2 bases, J lost 8 bases, and 9 bases stayed unmatched. The chain's CDR3 is CASSVRTGAREKLFF. CDR3 DNA: TGTGCCAGCAGCGTTAGAACAGGGGCGCGAGAAAAACTGTTTTTT.

This clone came up a few times. V usage is TRBV7-3 and J usage is TRBJ1-1, with D possibly TRBD1 on 6 matching bases. CDR3 size: 13 residues. V lost 5 bases and J lost 8, with 15 bases in between. Germline CDR1 reads SGHTA; CDR2 reads FQGTGA. This chain's CDR3 is CASSKAGGAEAFF. The DNA for the CDR3 is TGTGCCAGCAGCAAGGCGGGGGGCGCGGAAGCTTTCTTT.

The chain links TRBV5-1 to TRBJ2-7; 9 positions agree with TRBD2. V lost 4 bases to trimming and J lost 2 bases; unmatched junction nucleotides: 16. Germline CDR1 reads SGHRS; CDR2 reads YFSETQ. This CDR3 region has 18 residues. The CDR3 bases are TGCGCCAGCAGCCGAGTTTCCGGGACTAGCCGAGCGGCCTACGAGCAGTACTTC. Amino acid sequence: CASSRVSGTSRAAYEQYF.

The chain carries TRBV6-5 and TRBJ1-5; D is possibly TRBD1 (6 bases). Germline V lookup: CDR1 MNHEY, CDR2 SVGAGI. V dropped 6 bases and J dropped 3 bases, with 15 bases sitting between them. The CDR3 sequence is 15 residues long. CDR3 sequence: CASSVGQQSNQPQHF. The CDR3, as DNA: TGTGCCAGCAGCGTAGGACAGCAGTCCAATCAGCCCCAGCATTTT.

The chain has TRBV3-1 (or the pseudogene TRBV3-2) and TRBJ1-6; TRBD1 aligns across 7 bases. The CDR3 covers 15 residues. The J segment lost 10 bases and the V segment lost 5 bases, leaving 11 bases of the junction unmatched. Germline V gene sequence: CDR1 LGHDT, CDR2 YNNKEL (reference sequence). The CDR3, as DNA: TGTGCCAGCAGCTCTCGGACAGGCCTGGGGTCACCCCTCCACTTT. Translating it yields CASSSRTGLGSPLHF.